The T cell receptor (beta chain) described here comes from a study of cytomegalovirus exposure and HLA in healthy donors. Healthy individuals who donated bone marrow served as the donors. Both 60 Vbeta primers and 13 Jbeta primers went into the PCR. Profiling relied on immunoSEQ multiplex PCR, and the TCRdb table lists in-frame clones only, not all of them. The data show 150,000 to 200,000 clones, around four fifths seen once. The CDR3 runs 11 residues. The V gene's germline CDR1 is MNHEY and CDR2 SMNVEV (reference sequence). V was trimmed by 8 bases and J by 4 bases, leaving 8 bases between them. Sequenced: PBMCs. This chain connects TRBV27 to TRBJ1-1; no clear D gene. This sequence originates from a man between 18 and 35 years old in good health and CMV-seropositive. In nucleotides, the CDR3 is TGTGCCAGCGAGTTTGGCACTGAAGCTTTCTTT. Translating gives CASEFGTEAFF.